This entry features one TCR beta chain sequence. Assignments of participants to cohorts depended upon their own reported clinical history. The data are from a study of blood T cell repertoires in COVID-19. In the study overall: Sources were T cells, B-cell-depleted T cells, or PBMCs; the material itself was cDNA or gDNA.

With V trimmed by 2 bases and J by 3 bases, 2 bases remained unmatched. The CDR3 runs to 15 residues. Germline CDR1 KGHSH, CDR2 LQKENI. Authors' processing steps: Reference gene primer amplification gave nucleated cell count estimates. This table comes from immunoSEQ multiplex PCR, and its TCRdb copy is limited to in-frame clones, with some not included. D and trimming come from the DNA, and the V and J calls and clone size come from that table. The table lists about 320,000 clones, about 88% of them singletons. The sample was PBMCs or T cells enriched from blood (not recorded which). The V and J genes are TRBV18 and TRBJ2-1; TRBD2 agrees at 9 bases. This TCR came from a man in his sixties who had recovered from COVID-19. CDR3 protein: CASSPVSGGYNEQFF. CDR3 nucleotides: TGTGCCAGCTCACCAGTTAGCGGGGGCTACAATGAGCAGTTCTTC.